The T cell receptor beta chain described here comes from a study of blood T cell repertoires in COVID-19. Turning to the study itself: Samples representing acute and convalescent COVID-19 were sourced from the United States, Italy and Spain. T cells, B-cell-depleted T cells, or PBMCs provided the cDNA or gDNA that served as material.

Authors' analysis steps: Reference gene primer amplification gave nucleated cell count estimates. Profiled with immunoSEQ multiplex PCR; TCRdb holds only in-frame clones, not every one. V and J calls and clone size are as listed in that table; D and trimming were resolved from the DNA. The sample lists fewer than 250,000 clones, over 75% occurring once. The sequence was collected from a woman in her fifties or sixties with acute or convalescent COVID-19. The sequencing sample was made of peripheral blood.

Here the CDR3 DNA reads TGTGCCAGCAGCTTGAATAGCGGGAGGGCCTTGCGGAATGAGCAGTTCTTC. Its protein is CASSLNSGRALRNEQFF. The chain uses TRBV5-5 and TRBJ2-1; TRBD2 agrees at 11 bases. The V and J ends lost 1 base and 7 bases, in that order; junction bases with no gene match: 10. The CDR3 loop spans 17 amino acids. Per the germline V gene, CDR1 is SGHKS and CDR2 is YYEKEE (reference sequence). Based on the CDR3 plus reference TRBV5-5 and TRBJ2-1, the full variable domain is DAGVTQSPTHLIKTRGQQVTLRCSPISGHKSVSWYQQVLGQGPQFIFQYYEKEERGRGNFPDRFSARQFPNYSSELNVNALLLGDSALYLCASSLNSGRALRNEQFFGPGTRLTVL.